This TCR beta chain was sequenced for a study of T cell responses to AZD1222 COVID-19 vaccine. The study, taken as a whole, reports: After the peak T cell response, and only then, were repertoires sampled. The breadth and depth of Spike-specific TCRs increased once two AZD1222 doses had been given. The donor group comprised mostly white British people and more females; the analysis possibly underestimated clonal diversity.

In regard to this clone: Its antigen is currently unknown.

Assay: immunoSEQ multiplex PCR; the TCRdb copy retains only in-frame clones and omits some. Altogether 85,000 to 120,000 clones are present, about 88% being singletons, with the ten largest covering approximately 5.1%. Germline lookup yields CDR1 SNHLY and CDR2 FYNNEI. With 5 bases removed from V and 0 bases from J, the gap between germline ends came to 16 bases. This CDR3 has 16 amino acids. The chain recombines TRBV2 with TRBJ1-1; the D gene is possibly TRBD1 (6 bases). This clonotype was sampled from an adult in good health. The material was peripheral blood, obtained on day 0 of AZD1222 vaccination. DNA of the CDR3: TGTGCCAGCAGTCGCGAGGGGGTAGGACTGAACACTGAAGCTTTCTTT. Its protein product is CASSREGVGLNTEAFF.